This T cell receptor beta chain was recovered during a study of CD8 T cells in Susac syndrome. The ends were cut back, 4 bases at V and 4 bases at J, with 10 bases in the middle. This CDR3 comprises 13 residues. Per the germline V gene, CDR1 is SGHTA and CDR2 is FQGTGA. An input of about 0.5 to 1 ug of RNA was subjected to reverse transcription using random hexamers. TCRdb redid the calling of the immunoSEQ multiplex PCR reads with MiXCR, one entry per CDR3 protein. The sample lists some 110,000 distinct CDR3 sequences; approximately 93% were seen once. Material: CD4+ T cells from PBMCs. The chain combines TRBV7-3 with TRBJ2-5; no clear D. This clonotype originated in a human donor with multiple sclerosis. DNA of the CDR3: TGTGCCAGCAGCTCAGTGGGAACAGAGACCCAGTACTTC. Its protein product is CASSSVGTETQYF.